The clone carrying this T cell receptor (beta chain) was counted many times. Its antigen remains unknown. Constant-segment primers were used for 5'RACE, and the resulting TCR alpha and TCR beta cDNA libraries carried sample barcodes and UMIs. TCRdb ran MiXCR on the 5' RACE reads and lists one entry per CDR3 protein. The repertoire holds 170,000 or so distinct CDR3 sequences, with 31% as singletons. The data were obtained in a study of T-cell memory formation after mild COVID-19. Overall study findings and caveats: Day 37-peaking second-wave clones had unconfirmed SARS-CoV-2 specificity. Researchers found some responding clones in pre-infection memory, a sign that cross-reactive memory joined. The main location of contracting CD4+ clones was CM and EM, and that of contracting CD8+ clones was EMRA.

V lost 0 bases to trimming and J lost 7 bases; unmatched junction nucleotides: 13. Germline V gene sequence: CDR1 SGHRS, CDR2 YFSETQ. The CDR3 is 17 residues long. The sequenced sample was PBMCs or a T cell subset sorted from them (not recorded which). The sequence was obtained from an adult woman who had mild COVID-19 (a few samples of this study predate the infection). Cell type and time point are not known. The rearrangement joins TRBV5-1 to TRBJ2-1, with TRBD2 matching over 7 bases. The CDR3 loop reads CASSLAFMGGPQNEQFF. The CDR3 DNA is TGCGCCAGCAGCTTGGCATTTATGGGAGGGCCTCAAAATGAGCAGTTCTTC.